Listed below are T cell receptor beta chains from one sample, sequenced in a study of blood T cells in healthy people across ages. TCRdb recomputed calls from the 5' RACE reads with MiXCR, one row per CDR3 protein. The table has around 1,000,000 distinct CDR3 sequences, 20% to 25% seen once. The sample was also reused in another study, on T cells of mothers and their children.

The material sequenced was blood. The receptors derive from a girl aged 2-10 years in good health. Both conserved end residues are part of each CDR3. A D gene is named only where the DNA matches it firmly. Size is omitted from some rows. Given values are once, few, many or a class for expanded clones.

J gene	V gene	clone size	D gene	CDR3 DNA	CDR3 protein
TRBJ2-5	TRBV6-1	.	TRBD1	TGTGCCAGCAGTGCTGGACAGGTGGGAGAGACCCAGTACTTC	CASSAGQVGETQYF
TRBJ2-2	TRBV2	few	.	TGTGCCAGCAGCCGCTCCCGGGAGACCGGGGAGCTGTTTTTT	CASSRSRETGELFF
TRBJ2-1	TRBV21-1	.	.	TGTGTCAGCAGCTCGCGAGGTCGGGACCAATCCAATGAGCAGTTCTTC	CVSSSRGRDQSNEQFF
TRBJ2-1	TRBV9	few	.	TGTGCCAGCAGCCCTCGGGGACCCGGATCCTACAATGAGCAGTTCTTC	CASSPRGPGSYNEQFF
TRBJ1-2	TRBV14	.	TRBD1	TGCGCCAGCAGCCAAGTGGCCCGGGCACAGGGGAGCTACACCTTC	CASSQVARAQGSYTF
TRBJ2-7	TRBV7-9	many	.	TGCGCCAGCTCCAGGGAGTCCTACGAGCAGTACTTC	CASSRESYEQYF
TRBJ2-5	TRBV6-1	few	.	TGTGCCATCCGGGCACAAGAGACCCAGTACTTC	CAIRAQETQYF
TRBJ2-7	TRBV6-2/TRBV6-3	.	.	TGTGCCAGCACCTCAGCTAGGGACACTCTGGACGAGCAGTACTTC	CASTSARDTLDEQYF
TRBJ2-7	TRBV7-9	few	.	TGTGCCAGCAGTTACAACAGGGAAAGGGGCTACGAGCAGTACTTC	CASSYNRERGYEQYF
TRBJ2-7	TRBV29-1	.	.	TGCAGCGTTGAGTCACTGAGCTCCTACGAGCAGTACTTC	CSVESLSSYEQYF
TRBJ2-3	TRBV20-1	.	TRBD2	TGCAGTGCTGCCCCCCGTGGACTAGCGGGGTACACAGATACGCAGTATTTT	CSAAPRGLAGYTDTQYF
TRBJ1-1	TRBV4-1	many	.	TGTGCCAGCAGCCAAGGTGGGGGGAACACTGAAGCTTTCTTT	CASSQGGGNTEAFF
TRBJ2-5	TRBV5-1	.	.	TGCGCCAGCTCCTCTCCCGACCTGCTACAAGAGACCCAGTACTTC	CASSSPDLLQETQYF
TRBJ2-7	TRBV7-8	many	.	TGTGCCAGCAGCTTAGCCCGGGGAGCAAGCTCCTACGAGCAGTACTTC	CASSLARGASSYEQYF
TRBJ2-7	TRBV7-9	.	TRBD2	TGTGCCAGCAGTCCCCCCGGGACTAGCGGGACCTACGAGCAGTACTTC	CASSPPGTSGTYEQYF
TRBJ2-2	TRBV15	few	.	TGTGCCACCAGCAGTTGGACAGAACCCACCGGGGAGCTGTTTTTT	CATSSWTEPTGELFF
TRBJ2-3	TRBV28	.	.	TGTGCCAGCAGTTTAGTAGCGGAGATGACAGATACGCAGTATTTT	CASSLVAEMTDTQYF
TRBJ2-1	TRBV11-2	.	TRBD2	TGTGCCAGCAGCTTCGCCCTAGCGGGCCCCAATGAGCAGTTCTTC	CASSFALAGPNEQFF
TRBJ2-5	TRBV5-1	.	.	TGCGCCAGCAGCCCGGGGGACGTCGAGACCCAGTACTTC	CASSPGDVETQYF
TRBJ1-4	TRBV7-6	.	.	TGTGCCAGCAGCTTAGGGGGGGTCGGACCGGTGTTTTTT	CASSLGGVGPVFF
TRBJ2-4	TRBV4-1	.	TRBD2	TGCGCCAGCAGCCCTCGACTGTTTCTAGCGGCGAACGATCTAGCCAAAAACATTCAGTACTTC	CASSPRLFLAANDLAKNIQYF
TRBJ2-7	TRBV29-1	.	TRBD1	TGCAGCGTGCGCGCCGGGACAGGGGAATACGAGCAGTACTTC	CSVRAGTGEYEQYF
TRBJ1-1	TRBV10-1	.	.	TGCGCCAGCAGTGACCCGAACACTGAAGCTTTCTTT	CASSDPNTEAFF
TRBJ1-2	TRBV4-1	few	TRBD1	TGCGCCAGCAGCCAAGGAGACAGGGAACTTGGCTACACCTTC	CASSQGDRELGYTF
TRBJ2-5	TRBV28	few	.	TGTGCCAGCAGTTTACCGCGTGCGGCGGTACAAGAGACCCAGTACTTC	CASSLPRAAVQETQYF
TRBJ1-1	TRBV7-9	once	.	TGTGCCAGCAACTTGACAGGGAACACTGAAGCTTTCTTT	CASNLTGNTEAFF
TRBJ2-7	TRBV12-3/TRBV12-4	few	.	TGTGCCAGCAGTTTATGGGGGGCTTTATCCTACGAGCAGTACTTC	CASSLWGALSYEQYF
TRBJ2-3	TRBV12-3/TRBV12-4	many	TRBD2	TGTGCCAGCAGTTTAGCGGGACTAGTCCCAGATACGCAGTATTTT	CASSLAGLVPDTQYF
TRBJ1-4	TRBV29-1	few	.	TGCAGCGTAAGGGAAGGGTTGAGAGGAACTAATGAAAAACTGTTTTTT	CSVREGLRGTNEKLFF
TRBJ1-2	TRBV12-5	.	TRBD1	TGTGCTAGTGGGCTCCGGGACAGGGGGCGCGTCTATGGCTACACCTTC	CASGLRDRGRVYGYTF
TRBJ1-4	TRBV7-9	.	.	TGTGCCAGCAGCTTTGGAAACCTTAATGAAAAACTGTTTTTT	CASSFGNLNEKLFF
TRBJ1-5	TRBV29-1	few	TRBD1	TGCAGCGCCGGGGACAGCTATCAGCCCCAGCATTTT	CSAGDSYQPQHF
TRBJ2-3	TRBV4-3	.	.	TGCGCCAGCAGCCAAGATCACTACGGGGTTTCGGATACGCAGTATTTT	CASSQDHYGVSDTQYF
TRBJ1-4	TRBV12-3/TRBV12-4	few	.	TGTGCCAGCTCGGGAAACCGTGAAAAACTGTTTTTT	CASSGNREKLFF
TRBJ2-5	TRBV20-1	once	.	TGCAGTGCTTGGACCCCCCCGGAGACCCAGTACTTC	CSAWTPPETQYF
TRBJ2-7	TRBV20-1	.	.	TGCAGTGCTATGAGTGGACTTACCTTCTCCTACGAGCAGTACTTC	CSAMSGLTFSYEQYF
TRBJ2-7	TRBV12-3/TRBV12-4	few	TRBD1	TGTGCCAGCAGTTTGGTGGGACAGGGGATTGACGAGCAGTACTTC	CASSLVGQGIDEQYF
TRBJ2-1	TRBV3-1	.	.	TGTGCCAGCAACCAACTGACAGGATACAATGAGCAGTTCTTC	CASNQLTGYNEQFF
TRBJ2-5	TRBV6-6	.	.	TGTGCCAGCAGTTACCAATGGGAGACCCAGTACTTC	CASSYQWETQYF
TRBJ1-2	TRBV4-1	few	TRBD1	TGCGCCAGCAGCCATCGGACAGGGACTAACTATGGCTACACCTTC	CASSHRTGTNYGYTF
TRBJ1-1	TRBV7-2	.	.	TGTGCCAGCAGCTTAATAACGGACAGCGGGGGAGCTTTCTTT	CASSLITDSGGAFF
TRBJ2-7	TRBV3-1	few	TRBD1	TGTGCCAGCAGCATTTTACAGGGGGCTGAGCAGTACTTC	CASSILQGAEQYF
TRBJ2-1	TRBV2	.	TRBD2	TGTGCCAGCAGTGATTCTAGCGGGCCCAGCTCCTACAATGAGCAGTTCTTC	CASSDSSGPSSYNEQFF
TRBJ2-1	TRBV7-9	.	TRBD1	TGTGCCAGCAGCGACACTGGGACAGGGGAATACAATGAGCAGTTCTTC	CASSDTGTGEYNEQFF
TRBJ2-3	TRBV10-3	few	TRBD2	TGTGCCATCAGTGCACTGGGACTAGCGGGGGGTCAAGATACGCAGTATTTT	CAISALGLAGGQDTQYF